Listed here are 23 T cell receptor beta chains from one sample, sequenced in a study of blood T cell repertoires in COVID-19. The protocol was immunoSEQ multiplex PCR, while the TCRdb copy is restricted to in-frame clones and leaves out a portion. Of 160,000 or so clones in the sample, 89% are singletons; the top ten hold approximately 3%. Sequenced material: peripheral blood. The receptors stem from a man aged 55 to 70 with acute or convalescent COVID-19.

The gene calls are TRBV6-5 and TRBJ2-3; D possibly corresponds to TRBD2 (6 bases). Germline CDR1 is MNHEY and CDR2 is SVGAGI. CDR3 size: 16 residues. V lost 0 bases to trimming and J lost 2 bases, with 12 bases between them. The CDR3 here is CASSYSASANTDTQYF. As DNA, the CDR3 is TGTGCCAGCAGTTACTCGGCTAGCGCTAACACAGATACGCAGTATTTT.

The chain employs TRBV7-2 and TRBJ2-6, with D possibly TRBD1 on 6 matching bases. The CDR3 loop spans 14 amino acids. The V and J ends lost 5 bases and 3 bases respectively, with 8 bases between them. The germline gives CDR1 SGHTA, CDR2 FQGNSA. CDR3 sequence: CASSTRGGANVLTF. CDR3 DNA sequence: TGTGCCAGCAGCACCAGGGGTGGGGCCAACGTCCTGACTTTC.

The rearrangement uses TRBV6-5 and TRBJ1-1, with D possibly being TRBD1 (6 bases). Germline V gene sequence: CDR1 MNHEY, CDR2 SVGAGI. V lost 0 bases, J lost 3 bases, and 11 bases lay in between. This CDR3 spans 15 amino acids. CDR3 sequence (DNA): TGTGCCAGCAGTTACTCGGGGGGGCTGGACACTGAAGCTTTCTTT. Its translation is CASSYSGGLDTEAFF.

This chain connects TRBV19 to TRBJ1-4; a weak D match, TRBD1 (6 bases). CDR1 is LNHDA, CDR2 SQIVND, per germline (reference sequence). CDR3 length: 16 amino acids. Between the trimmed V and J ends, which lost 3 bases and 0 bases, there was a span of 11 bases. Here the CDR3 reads CASSIGQTTTNEKLFF. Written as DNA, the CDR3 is TGTGCCAGTAGTATCGGACAGACTACAACTAATGAAAAACTGTTTTTT.

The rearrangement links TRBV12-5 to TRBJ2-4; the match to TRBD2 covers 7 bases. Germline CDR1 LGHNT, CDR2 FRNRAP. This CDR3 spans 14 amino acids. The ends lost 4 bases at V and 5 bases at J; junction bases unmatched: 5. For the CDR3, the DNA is TGTGCTAGTGGTTCTCCTAGCGGCGAAAACATTCAGTACTTC. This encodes CASGSPSGENIQYF.

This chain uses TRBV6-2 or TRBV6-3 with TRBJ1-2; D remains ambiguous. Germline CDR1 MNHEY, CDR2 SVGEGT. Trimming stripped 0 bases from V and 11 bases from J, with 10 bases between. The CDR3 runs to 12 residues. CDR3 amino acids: CASSYSILVYTF. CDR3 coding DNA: TGTGCCAGCAGTTACTCTATCCTCGTTTACACCTTC.

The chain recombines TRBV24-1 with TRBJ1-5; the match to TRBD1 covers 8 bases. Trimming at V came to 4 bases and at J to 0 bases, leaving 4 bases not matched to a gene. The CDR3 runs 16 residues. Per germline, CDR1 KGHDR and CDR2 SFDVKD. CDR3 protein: CATSDPGQGSNQPQHF. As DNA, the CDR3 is TGTGCCACCAGTGACCCCGGACAGGGTAGCAATCAGCCCCAGCATTTT.

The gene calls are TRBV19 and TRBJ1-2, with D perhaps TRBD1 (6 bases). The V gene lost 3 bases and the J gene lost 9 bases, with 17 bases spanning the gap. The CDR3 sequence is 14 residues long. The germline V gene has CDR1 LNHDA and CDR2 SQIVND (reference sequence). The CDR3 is CASSMELGQMSYTF. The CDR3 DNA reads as TGTGCCAGTAGTATGGAACTCGGACAGATGAGCTACACCTTC.

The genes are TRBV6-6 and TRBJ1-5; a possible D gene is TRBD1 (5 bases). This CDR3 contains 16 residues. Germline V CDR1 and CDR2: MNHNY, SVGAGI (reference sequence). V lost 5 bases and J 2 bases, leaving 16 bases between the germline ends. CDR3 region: CASSRTGAIGNQPQHF. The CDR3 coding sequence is TGTGCCAGCAGTCGAACTGGGGCGATCGGCAATCAGCCCCAGCATTTT.

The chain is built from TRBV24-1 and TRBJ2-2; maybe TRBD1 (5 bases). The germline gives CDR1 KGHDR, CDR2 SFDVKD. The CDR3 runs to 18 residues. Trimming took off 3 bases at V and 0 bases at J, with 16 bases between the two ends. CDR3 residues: CATSDPMGQGANTGELFF. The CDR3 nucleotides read TGTGCCACCAGTGATCCTATGGGCCAGGGCGCGAACACCGGGGAGCTGTTTTTT.

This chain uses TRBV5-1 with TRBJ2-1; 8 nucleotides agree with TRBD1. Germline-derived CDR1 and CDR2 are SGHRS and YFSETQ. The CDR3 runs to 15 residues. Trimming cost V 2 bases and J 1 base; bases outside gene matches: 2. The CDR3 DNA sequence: TGCGCCAGCAGCTTAACAGGGGGGTCCTACAATGAGCAGTTCTTC. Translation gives CASSLTGGSYNEQFF.

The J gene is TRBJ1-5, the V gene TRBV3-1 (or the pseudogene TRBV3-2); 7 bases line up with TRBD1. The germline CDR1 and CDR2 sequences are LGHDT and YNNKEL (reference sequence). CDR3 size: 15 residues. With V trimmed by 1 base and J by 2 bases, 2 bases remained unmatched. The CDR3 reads CASSQGDRGNQPQHF. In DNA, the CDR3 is TGTGCCAGCAGCCAAGGCGACAGGGGCAATCAGCCCCAGCATTTT.

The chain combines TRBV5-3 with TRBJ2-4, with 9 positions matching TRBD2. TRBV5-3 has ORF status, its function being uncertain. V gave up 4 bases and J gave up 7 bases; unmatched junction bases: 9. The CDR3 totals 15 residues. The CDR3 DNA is TGTGCCAGAAGCCCAGCGACTAGCGGAAGGAACATTCAGTACTTC. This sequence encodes CARSPATSGRNIQYF.

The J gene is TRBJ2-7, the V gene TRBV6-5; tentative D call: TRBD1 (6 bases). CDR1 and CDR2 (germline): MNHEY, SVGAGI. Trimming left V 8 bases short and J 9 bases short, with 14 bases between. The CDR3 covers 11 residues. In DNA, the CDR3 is TGTGCCAGCTCCAAGGGGGATAGGCAGTACTTC. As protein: CASSKGDRQYF.

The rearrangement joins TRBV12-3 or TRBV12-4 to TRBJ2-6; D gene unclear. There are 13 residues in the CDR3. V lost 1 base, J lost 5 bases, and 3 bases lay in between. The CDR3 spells CASSLGRANVLTF. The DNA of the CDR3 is TGTGCCAGCAGTTTAGGTAGGGCCAACGTCCTGACTTTC.

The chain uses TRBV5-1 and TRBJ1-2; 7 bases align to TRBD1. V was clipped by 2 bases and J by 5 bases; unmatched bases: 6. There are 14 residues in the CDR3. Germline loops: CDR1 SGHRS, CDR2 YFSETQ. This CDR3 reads CASSLETGRYGYTF. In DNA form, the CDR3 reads TGCGCCAGCAGCTTAGAGACAGGGCGGTATGGCTACACCTTC.

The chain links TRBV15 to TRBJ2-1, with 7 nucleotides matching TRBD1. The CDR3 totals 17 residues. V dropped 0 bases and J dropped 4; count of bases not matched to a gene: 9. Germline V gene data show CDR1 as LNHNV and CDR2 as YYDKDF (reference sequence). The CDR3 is CATSRDQWDRGYNEQFF. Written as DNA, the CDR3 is TGTGCCACCAGCAGAGATCAGTGGGACAGAGGATACAATGAGCAGTTCTTC. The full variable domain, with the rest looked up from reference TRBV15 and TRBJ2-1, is DAMVIQNPRYQVTQFGKPVTLSCSQTLNHNVMYWYQQKSSQAPKLLFHYYDKDFNNEADTPDNFQSRRPNTSFCFLDIRSPGLGDTAMYLCATSRDQWDRGYNEQFFGPGTRLTVL.

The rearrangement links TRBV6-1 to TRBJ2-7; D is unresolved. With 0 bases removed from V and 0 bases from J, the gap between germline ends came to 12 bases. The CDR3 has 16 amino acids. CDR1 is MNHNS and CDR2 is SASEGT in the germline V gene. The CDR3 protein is CASSEAPQSASYEQYF. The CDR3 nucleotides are TGTGCCAGCAGTGAAGCCCCACAGTCAGCCTCCTACGAGCAGTACTTC.

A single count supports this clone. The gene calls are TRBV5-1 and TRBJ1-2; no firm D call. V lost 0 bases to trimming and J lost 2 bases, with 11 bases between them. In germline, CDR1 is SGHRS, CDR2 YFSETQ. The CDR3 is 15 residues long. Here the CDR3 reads CASSLEAEPNYGYTF. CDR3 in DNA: TGCGCCAGCAGCTTGGAAGCGGAACCGAACTATGGCTACACCTTC.

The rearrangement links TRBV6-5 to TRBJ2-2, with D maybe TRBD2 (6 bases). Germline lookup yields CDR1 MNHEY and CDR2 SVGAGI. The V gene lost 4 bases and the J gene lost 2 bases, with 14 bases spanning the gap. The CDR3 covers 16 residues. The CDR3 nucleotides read TGTGCCAGCAGTTTGGTTGGGGGGACTAACACCGGGGAGCTGTTTTTT. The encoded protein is CASSLVGGTNTGELFF.

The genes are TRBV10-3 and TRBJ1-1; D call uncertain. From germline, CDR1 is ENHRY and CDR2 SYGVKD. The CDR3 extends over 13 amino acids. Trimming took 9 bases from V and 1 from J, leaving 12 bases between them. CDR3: CAIGVGRNTEAFF. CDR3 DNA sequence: TGTGCCATTGGAGTCGGCCGGAACACTGAAGCTTTCTTT.

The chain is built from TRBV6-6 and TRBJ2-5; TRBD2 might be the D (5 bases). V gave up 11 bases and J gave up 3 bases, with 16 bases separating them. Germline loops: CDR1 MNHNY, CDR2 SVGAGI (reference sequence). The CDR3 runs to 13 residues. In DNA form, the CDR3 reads TGTGCCGCCCTAACCCAAGCGGAAGAGACCCAGTACTTC. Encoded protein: CAALTQAEETQYF.

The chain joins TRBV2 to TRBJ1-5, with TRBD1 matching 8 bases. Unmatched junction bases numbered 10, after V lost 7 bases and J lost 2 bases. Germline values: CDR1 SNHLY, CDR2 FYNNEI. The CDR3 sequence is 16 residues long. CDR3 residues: CASTLGGGQGNQPQHF. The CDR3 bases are TGTGCCAGCACTCTTGGGGGGGGACAGGGCAATCAGCCCCAGCATTTT.